These 21 T cell receptor beta chains share one sample of origin, sequenced in a study of STAT5B mutations in CD4+ large granular lymphocyte leukemia. Sequencing was performed with immunoSEQ multiplex PCR; in TCRdb, only in-frame clones are kept and a portion is missing. The data show approximately 49,000 clones, with roughly two thirds seen just once and less than 2% held by the top ten. The specimen was CD4+ T cells from blood buffy coats. These receptors all stem from a human donor in good health.

This sequence joins TRBV19 and TRBJ2-3, with D unresolved. The CDR3 totals 11 residues. Trimming left V 6 bases short and J 5 bases short, with 6 bases between. Germline lookup yields CDR1 LNHDA and CDR2 SQIVND (reference sequence). CDR3 protein: CASRRLDTQYF. CDR3 bases: TGTGCCAGTAGGAGGTTAGATACGCAGTATTTT. The full variable domain, its missing parts supplied by reference TRBV19 and TRBJ2-3, is DGGITQSPKYLFRKEGQNVTLSCEQNLNHDAMYWYRQDPGQGLRLIYYSQIVNDFQKGDIAEGYSVSREKKESFPLTVTSAQKNPTAFYLCASRRLDTQYFGPGTRLTVL.

This clone was seen only a few times. V usage is TRBV30 and J usage is TRBJ2-7; D gene ambiguous. The germline gives CDR1 GTSNPN, CDR2 SVGIG (reference sequence). The ends were cut back, 2 bases at V and 4 bases at J, with 6 bases in the middle. The CDR3 runs to 11 residues. The CDR3 DNA sequence: TGTGCCTGGAGTAGGCGGTACGAGCAGTACTTC. Translation gives CAWSRRYEQYF.

V and J are TRBV2 and TRBJ2-4, with D tentatively TRBD1 (6 bases). Germline V gene data show CDR1 as SNHLY and CDR2 as FYNNEI. The CDR3 totals 13 residues. V was trimmed by 7 bases and J by 7 bases, leaving 14 bases between them. The CDR3 nucleotides are TGTGCCAGCACCGCAGGGGTTGGGAACATTCAGTACTTC. The encoded protein is CASTAGVGNIQYF.

V gene TRBV9 combines with J gene TRBJ2-6; D remains ambiguous. V dropped 0 bases and J dropped 2 bases, with 12 bases sitting between them. The CDR3 has 17 residues. Germline CDR1 is SGDLS and CDR2 is YYNGEE. CDR3 residues: CASSVGSGSPGANVLTF. The CDR3 DNA reads TGTGCCAGCAGCGTAGGTTCGGGCTCACCTGGGGCCAACGTCCTGACTTTC.

The V call is TRBV19, the J call TRBJ2-5; D is ambiguous. This CDR3 is built from 13 residues. Germline CDR1 LNHDA, CDR2 SQIVND (reference sequence). V gave up 7 bases and J gave up 5 bases, with 14 bases separating them. Here the CDR3 DNA reads TGTGCCAGTATGGATGATTCGAGGGAGACCCAGTACTTC. Translated, it gives CASMDDSRETQYF.

V usage is TRBV6-1 and J usage is TRBJ2-1; D is ambiguous. The V end was cut by 5 bases, the J end by 6 bases, with 5 bases between. Germline V gene sequence: CDR1 MNHNS, CDR2 SASEGT. The CDR3 is 11 amino acids. The CDR3 sequence: CASSMPNEQFF. DNA of the CDR3: TGTGCCAGCAGTATGCCCAATGAGCAGTTCTTC.

There are a few counts of this clone. J is TRBJ1-1 and V is TRBV2, with D unresolved. Germline V CDR1 and CDR2: SNHLY, FYNNEI. The length of the CDR3 is 14 residues. Trimming shortened V by 1 base and J by 0 bases, and 6 bases separated the two germline ends. CDR3 DNA sequence: TGTGCCAGCAGTGAAGGCAGCATGAACACTGAAGCTTTCTTT. Its translation is CASSEGSMNTEAFF.

The rearrangement uses TRBV6-5 and TRBJ1-5, with unresolved D. Trimming removed 6 bases from V and 6 bases from J, with 18 bases in between. CDR1 MNHEY and CDR2 SVGAGI come from the germline V gene. CDR3 size: 15 residues. The CDR3 DNA reads TGTGCCAGCAGCCCCCCTCCAGAAATGGGTCAGCCCCAGCATTTT. This codes for CASSPPPEMGQPQHF.

V gene TRBV18 combines with J gene TRBJ1-5, with D perhaps TRBD1 (5 bases). Trimming took off 6 bases at V and 1 base at J, with 16 bases between the two ends. The CDR3 totals 16 residues. CDR1 is KGHSH, CDR2 LQKENI, per germline. CDR3 nucleotides: TGTGCCAGCTCTACCTCGATGGGGCCAAGCAATCAGCCCCAGCATTTT. Translated, it gives CASSTSMGPSNQPQHF.

The chain is built from TRBV18 and TRBJ2-7, with D hard to call. Looked up from germline, CDR1 is KGHSH and CDR2 is LQKENI. V shed 4 bases and J shed 0 bases, with 10 bases lying between them. The CDR3 is made up of 14 amino acids. CDR3 region: CASSQNTNSYEQYF. The CDR3 DNA reads as TGTGCCAGCTCACAAAACACCAACTCCTACGAGCAGTACTTC.

This clone was recorded once. This chain connects TRBV11-2 to TRBJ2-3; TRBD2 aligns across 7 bases. V lost 5 bases and J lost 4; bases outside the gene matches: 9. CDR1 and CDR2 (germline): SGHAT, FQNNGV. The CDR3 has 15 residues. The CDR3 is CASSPMGREPDTQYF. The DNA for the CDR3 is TGTGCCAGCAGCCCTATGGGGAGGGAGCCAGATACGCAGTATTTT.

The chain carries TRBV11-1 and TRBJ1-1; the D gene is possibly TRBD1 (5 bases). Per the germline V gene, CDR1 is SGHAT and CDR2 is FQDESV (reference sequence). The CDR3 is 13 residues long. Trimming pared 4 bases from V and 3 bases from J, leaving 9 bases between. The CDR3 spells CASSSQVDTEAFF. In DNA form, the CDR3 reads TGTGCCAGCAGCTCACAGGTGGACACTGAAGCTTTCTTT.

The J gene is TRBJ1-2, the V gene TRBV6-5; D is undetermined. The V gene lost 5 bases and the J gene lost 7 bases, with 11 bases spanning the gap. CDR1 and CDR2 (germline): MNHEY, SVGAGI. This CDR3 has 12 residues. The DNA for the CDR3 is TGTGCCAGCAGTGACACGGAAGGTGGCTACACCTTC. Translated, it gives CASSDTEGGYTF.

The rearrangement joins TRBV10-3 to TRBJ2-3, with D possibly being TRBD2 (6 bases). V gave up 10 bases and J gave up 0 bases, with 14 bases separating them. Germline lookup yields CDR1 ENHRY and CDR2 SYGVKD. The CDR3 has 14 amino acids. The CDR3 DNA reads as TGTGCCACCTCCACCAGCGGGAGCACAGATACGCAGTATTTT. Protein sequence: CATSTSGSTDTQYF.

The V gene is TRBV7-2, the J gene TRBJ2-3; D uncertain. The CDR3 spans 15 residues. Germline CDR1 and CDR2: SGHTA and FQGNSA. Trimming cost V 0 bases and J 0 bases, with 7 bases left between them. This chain's CDR3 is CASSLAGRSTDTQYF. CDR3 nucleotide sequence: TGTGCCAGCAGCTTAGCCGGGCGGAGCACAGATACGCAGTATTTT. Complete variable domain (other parts from reference TRBV7-2 and TRBJ2-3): GAGVSQSPSNKVTEKGKDVELRCDPISGHTALYWYRQSLGQGLEFLIYFQGNSAPDKSGLPSDRFSAERTGGSVSTLTIQRTQQEDSAVYLCASSLAGRSTDTQYFGPGTRLTVL.

This clone was observed a handful of times. The chain is built from TRBV2 and TRBJ1-6; D is perhaps TRBD1 (5 bases). V lost 5 bases and J 6 bases, leaving 17 bases between the germline ends. CDR3 length equals 16 residues. Germline V gene lookup returns CDR1 SNHLY and CDR2 FYNNEI. The CDR3 DNA reads as TGTGCCAGCAGTTCCGGGACCATGGAGGGTAATTCACCCCTCCACTTT. Translation: CASSSGTMEGNSPLHF.

The chain recombines TRBV7-8 with TRBJ1-1; D might be TRBD1 (5 bases). The CDR3 totals 16 residues. V was pared by 5 bases and J by 1 base, with 17 bases between. Looked up from germline, CDR1 is SGHVS and CDR2 is FQNEAQ. The CDR3 reads CASSQSFGGGNTEAFF. CDR3 DNA sequence: TGTGCCAGCAGCCAGAGCTTCGGCGGGGGGAACACTGAAGCTTTCTTT.

This clone was observed a single time. The rearrangement joins TRBV7-8 to TRBJ1-1, with D unclear. V was clipped by 1 base and J by 0 bases, with 12 bases between them. CDR3 length: 16 residues. Germline CDR1 is SGHVS and CDR2 is FQNEAQ. DNA for the CDR3: TGTGCCAGCAGCTTAGAAATGTGGGCCCTGAACACTGAAGCTTTCTTT. Amino acid sequence: CASSLEMWALNTEAFF.

The chain recombines TRBV2 with TRBJ2-5; D not resolved. The V end was cut by 9 bases, the J end by 1 base, with 12 bases between. CDR1 SNHLY and CDR2 FYNNEI come from the germline V gene. This CDR3 spans 13 amino acids. CDR3 coding DNA: TGTGCCAGTCAGGCGGTGACCCAAGAGACCCAGTACTTC. Its protein is CASQAVTQETQYF.

The chain joins TRBV6-4 to TRBJ2-2, with D hard to call. This CDR3 is built from 17 residues. Germline V gives CDR1 MRHNA, CDR2 SNTAGT. The V end was cut by 4 bases, the J end by 1 base, with 16 bases between. Here the CDR3 DNA reads TGTGCCAGCAGTGGCAATGCCCTAGGTGGGAACACCGGGGAGCTGTTTTTT. It encodes CASSGNALGGNTGELFF.

The V and J genes are TRBV7-9 and TRBJ2-1; either TRBD1 or TRBD2 may supply D (5 bases each). The CDR3 covers 11 residues. Germline V gene sequence: CDR1 SEHNR, CDR2 FQNEAQ (reference sequence). V lost 8 bases to trimming and J lost 8 bases, with 10 bases between them. The CDR3 protein is CASGGQDEQFF. For the CDR3, the DNA is TGTGCCAGCGGGGGTCAGGATGAGCAGTTCTTC.